This entry lists 20 T cell receptor beta chains sequenced from one sample in a study of blood T cell repertoires in COVID-19. TCRdb's copy holds only in-frame clones and misses some; the assay was immunoSEQ multiplex PCR. The sample yields 200,000 to 300,000 clones, about four fifths seen once. Source material: peripheral blood. These receptors were collected from a woman of 80 years or more with acute or convalescent COVID-19.

The chain uses TRBV6-5 and TRBJ2-7; 9 bases agree with TRBD1. The CDR3 has 15 amino acids. V lost 5 bases to trimming and J lost 7 bases; unmatched junction nucleotides: 12. Germline CDR1 and CDR2: MNHEY and SVGAGI. The CDR3 nucleotides read TGTGCCAGCAGTCGGGGAGGGACAGGGATTGGGGAGCAGTACTTC. The encoded protein is CASSRGGTGIGEQYF.

This sequence joins TRBV5-4 and TRBJ2-3; D gene uncertain. V lost 0 bases and J lost 4, with 6 bases in between. CDR1 and CDR2 (germline): SGHNT, YYREEE (reference sequence). The CDR3 has 13 residues. The CDR3 sequence: CASSLDSPDTQYF. DNA of the CDR3: TGTGCCAGCAGCTTGGACTCCCCAGATACGCAGTATTTT.

V gene TRBV7-8 combines with J gene TRBJ2-7; no reliable D call. The CDR3 spans 13 residues. Trimming shortened V by 5 bases and J by 3 bases, and 11 bases separated the two germline ends. CDR1 and CDR2 from the germline V gene are SGHVS and FQNEAQ. The CDR3 loop reads CASSQPTGYEQYF. Here the CDR3 DNA reads TGTGCCAGCAGCCAACCTACGGGCTACGAGCAGTACTTC.

The rearrangement links TRBV3-1 (or the pseudogene TRBV3-2) to TRBJ1-2; perhaps TRBD1 as D (6 bases). V lost 1 base, J lost 4 bases, and 13 bases lay in between. CDR1 is LGHDT, CDR2 YNNKEL, per germline (reference sequence). The CDR3 is made up of 15 amino acids. The DNA for the CDR3 is TGTGCCAGCAGCCAAGTCCACAGGGTGACCTATGGCTACACCTTC. This translates into CASSQVHRVTYGYTF.

J is TRBJ2-7 and V is TRBV4-1, with D possibly being TRBD1 (6 bases). CDR3 length equals 14 residues. V lost 2 bases and J 6 bases, leaving 14 bases between the germline ends. Germline V gene lookup returns CDR1 MGHRA and CDR2 YSYEKL. CDR3 sequence (DNA): TGCGCCAGCAGCCAACCGGGACACTTGGGCGAGCAGTACTTC. Its protein product is CASSQPGHLGEQYF.

V is TRBV19 and J is TRBJ1-5; maybe TRBD1 (5 bases). The CDR3 contains 16 residues. Germline assignment: CDR1 LNHDA and CDR2 SQIVND (reference sequence). Trimming removed 6 bases at V and 2 bases at J, with 17 bases between. Here the CDR3 reads CASRLGLGQGNQPQHF. The CDR3 bases are TGTGCCAGTAGACTGGGGCTAGGGCAAGGCAATCAGCCCCAGCATTTT.

This clone occurred once. The CDR3 nucleotides are TGTGCCAGCCAAACGGGGACAGGGGACGGCTACACCTTC. Its protein is CASQTGTGDGYTF. The chain uses TRBV28 and TRBJ1-2, with TRBD1 identical over 10 bases. Losses at the gene ends were 8 bases for V and 8 bases for J; bases not matched to a gene: 8. This CDR3 spans 13 amino acids. Per germline, CDR1 MDHEN and CDR2 SYDVKM.

V and J are TRBV2 and TRBJ1-4; the D gene is possibly TRBD1 (5 bases). Trimming pared 3 bases from V and 6 bases from J, leaving 23 bases between. The V gene's germline CDR1 is SNHLY and CDR2 FYNNEI. This CDR3 spans 18 amino acids. The DNA for the CDR3 is TGTGCCAGCAGTGAGGAGCGACCGCCCTACAGGACACATGAAAAACTGTTTTTT. It specifies CASSEERPPYRTHEKLFF.

This clone appeared a few times. The CDR3 DNA reads as TGTGCCAGCAGCCAAGAGGCTAGCGGGGGTGCGGGCACAGATACGCAGTATTTT. This translates into CASSQEASGGAGTDTQYF. The chain couples TRBV2 to TRBJ2-3; 10 bases align to TRBD2. This CDR3 has 18 amino acids. J gave up 1 base and V 6 bases, and 13 bases lay outside the gene matches. CDR1 is SNHLY, CDR2 FYNNEI, per germline.

This clone was recorded only once. The genes are TRBV6-6 and TRBJ2-5; D may be TRBD2 (7 bases). The CDR3 is 14 amino acids. The ends were cut back, 3 bases at V and 4 bases at J, with 12 bases in the middle. Germline V gene lookup returns CDR1 MNHNY and CDR2 SVGAGI (reference sequence). CDR3 loop: CASSYGGGGETQYF. The CDR3 DNA sequence: TGTGCCAGCAGTTATGGGGGGGGCGGAGAGACCCAGTACTTC.

This clone was detected many times. The chain joins TRBV19 to TRBJ1-2, with a weak D call TRBD1 (5 bases). This CDR3 contains 13 residues. The V gene's germline CDR1 is LNHDA and CDR2 SQIVND (reference sequence). V gave up 6 bases and J gave up 4 bases, with 12 bases separating them. The CDR3 here is CASRNRQLYGYTF. The DNA for the CDR3 is TGTGCCAGTAGGAATAGACAGCTCTATGGCTACACCTTC. Full variable domain (outside the CDR3, taken from reference TRBV19 and TRBJ1-2): DGGITQSPKYLFRKEGQNVTLSCEQNLNHDAMYWYRQDPGQGLRLIYYSQIVNDFQKGDIAEGYSVSREKKESFPLTVTSAQKNPTAFYLCASRNRQLYGYTFGSGTRLTVV.

The chain employs TRBV28 and TRBJ1-3, with 9 bases lining up with TRBD1. V trimming: 7 bases; J trimming: 2 bases; junction bases outside the gene matches: 6. Per the germline V gene, CDR1 is MDHEN and CDR2 is SYDVKM. The CDR3 consists of 15 residues. The chain's CDR3 is CASNPGQGPGNTIYF. In DNA form, the CDR3 reads TGTGCCAGCAATCCGGGACAGGGTCCTGGAAACACCATATATTTT.

The genes are TRBV27 and TRBJ1-2, with a possible D match to TRBD1 (5 bases). Germline CDR1 is MNHEY and CDR2 is SMNVEV (reference sequence). CDR3 size: 13 residues. The V end lost 0 bases, the J end lost 3 bases, and 5 bases lay between the germline ends. In DNA, the CDR3 is TGTGCCAGCAGTTTATCAGGGGACTATGGCTACACCTTC. Amino acid sequence: CASSLSGDYGYTF.

The rearrangement joins TRBV28 to TRBJ2-1, with 7 bases aligning to TRBD2. Germline loops: CDR1 MDHEN, CDR2 SYDVKM. With V trimmed by 5 bases and J by 7 bases, 14 bases remained unmatched. The CDR3 length is 16 residues. Written as DNA, the CDR3 is TGTGCCAGCAGTCTAGCGGTGGGGCCCATACAGAATGAGCAGTTCTTC. Protein: CASSLAVGPIQNEQFF. The full variable domain, rest sourced from reference TRBV28 and TRBJ2-1, is DVKVTQSSRYLVKRTGEKVFLECVQDMDHENMFWYRQDPGLGLRLIYFSYDVKMKEKGDIPEGYSVSREKKERFSLILESASTNQTSMYLCASSLAVGPIQNEQFFGPGTRLTVL.

The J gene is TRBJ2-7, the V gene TRBV25-1; D is perhaps TRBD2 (7 bases). Germline-derived CDR1 and CDR2 are MGHDK and SYGVNS. Deletions cut 5 bases from V and 1 base from J, with 15 bases between. CDR3 length: 15 residues. This chain's CDR3 is CASSPRGGVSYEQYF. The CDR3 DNA reads as TGTGCCAGCAGTCCCCGAGGGGGGGTTTCCTACGAGCAGTACTTC.

The genes are TRBV6-5 and TRBJ2-7, with TRBD1 as a possible D gene (6 bases). Germline V gene data show CDR1 as MNHEY and CDR2 as SVGAGI. V was cut by 6 bases and J by 4 bases, with 13 bases left in between. The CDR3 covers 13 residues. CDR3 residues: CASRPVRGYEQYF. DNA for the CDR3: TGTGCCAGCAGGCCCGTCAGGGGATACGAGCAGTACTTC.

CDR3 sequence (DNA): TGTGCCAGCTCACCACACATTATGGACCGGGGCACTGAAGCTTTCTTT. The encoded protein is CASSPHIMDRGTEAFF. The chain joins TRBV18 to TRBJ1-1; no clear D. Germline V gene data show CDR1 as KGHSH and CDR2 as LQKENI. The CDR3 covers 16 residues. The V and J ends lost 1 base and 4 bases respectively, with 16 bases between them. Using reference TRBV18 and TRBJ1-1 for the parts outside the CDR3, the full variable domain is NAGVMQNPRHLVRRRGQEARLRCSPMKGHSHVYWYRQLPEEGLKFMVYLQKENIIDESGMPKERFSAEFPKEGPSILRIQQVVRGDSAAYFCASSPHIMDRGTEAFFGQGTRLTVV.

This clone was seen a single time. The rearrangement joins TRBV28 to TRBJ1-2; a weak D match, TRBD1 (6 bases). Germline V CDR1 and CDR2: MDHEN, SYDVKM. Trimming left V 7 bases short and J 4 bases short, with 13 bases between. The CDR3 consists of 13 residues. CDR3 in amino acids: CASTRTDTYGYTF. CDR3 DNA sequence: TGTGCCAGCACCCGGACAGATACCTATGGCTACACCTTC.

The chain uses TRBV6-4 and TRBJ1-4; tentative D call: TRBD1 (6 bases). The CDR3 is made up of 12 amino acids. Trimming removed 8 bases at V and 3 bases at J, with 7 bases between. CDR1 is MRHNA, CDR2 SNTAGT, per germline. Here the CDR3 DNA reads TGTGCCAGCGAGGGGGCTAATGAAAAACTGTTTTTT. The encoded protein is CASEGANEKLFF.

The chain combines TRBV4-1 with TRBJ2-3, with 9 bases aligning to TRBD1. V shed 4 bases and J 5 bases; nucleotides not matched to a gene: 7. This CDR3 spans 15 amino acids. Per germline, CDR1 MGHRA and CDR2 YSYEKL. CDR3 bases: TGCGCCAGCAGCCTCCGGGACAGGGCCTTAGATACGCAGTATTTT. Amino acid sequence: CASSLRDRALDTQYF.